This T cell receptor (beta chain) was identified during a study of T cell responses to AZD1222 COVID-19 vaccine. The protocol was immunoSEQ multiplex PCR, while the TCRdb copy is restricted to in-frame clones and leaves out a portion. Here the sample spans about 160,000 clones, about 91% being singletons. Study results and limitations: Seropositive at baseline were only a handful of AZD1222 recipients. Two AZD1222 doses significantly raised spike-specific TCR breadth and depth over controls. Donor demographics were predominantly white British with a female majority; clonal diversity may be underestimated.

Trimming pared 4 bases from V and 0 bases from J, leaving 19 bases between. The CDR3 totals 17 residues. CDR1 and CDR2 (germline): MNHEY, SMNVEV (reference sequence). In this sample, this clone turned up once. The antigen is not known. The TCR was taken from an adult in good health. The chain employs TRBV27 and TRBJ2-7; possibly TRBD1 for D (5 bases). The sequencing here drew on peripheral blood, taken on day 0 of MenACWY control vaccination. CDR3 DNA: TGTGCCAGCAGTTCTTTGGTCTCCGGCAGGGTCTCCTACGAGCAGTACTTC. Its protein is CASSSLVSGRVSYEQYF.